A single sample gave rise to the 32 T cell receptor beta chains below, sequenced in a study of OX40 agonist ivuxolimab in advanced cancers. This table comes from immunoSEQ multiplex PCR, and its TCRdb copy is limited to in-frame clones, with some not included. The sample has just under 55,000 clones; nearly 80% are singletons. The sample in question was CD4+ or CD8+ T cells sorted from blood, obtained in a trial of the OX40 agonist ivuxolimab. The receptors stem from an adult with an advanced solid tumor such as melanoma, head and neck, liver or kidney cancer.

The V and J genes are TRBV19 and TRBJ2-7; 13 bases map to TRBD2. The CDR3 has 16 residues. With 3 bases clipped from V and 2 bases from J, the junction kept 4 bases outside the gene matches. Germline assignment: CDR1 LNHDA and CDR2 SQIVND (reference sequence). The CDR3 region has the DNA TGTGCCAGTAGTATTAGGGGACTAGCGGGAACCTACGAGCAGTACTTC. As protein: CASSIRGLAGTYEQYF.

The V and J genes are TRBV7-6 and TRBJ2-2; D may be TRBD1 or TRBD2 (6 bases each). The CDR3 length is 16 residues. The V gene lost 1 base and the J gene lost 1 base, with 10 bases spanning the gap. CDR1 and CDR2 from the germline V gene are SGHVS and FNYEAQ. In DNA form, the CDR3 reads TGTGCCAGCAGCTTAGTCGGGGGCCAGAACACCGGGGAGCTGTTTTTT. The encoded protein is CASSLVGGQNTGELFF.

V gene TRBV4-1 combines with J gene TRBJ1-2, with unresolved D. Looked up from germline, CDR1 is MGHRA and CDR2 is YSYEKL. The CDR3 contains 16 residues. The V end was cut by 0 bases, the J end by 0 bases, with 11 bases between. CDR3 sequence: CASSQERWFTNYGYTF. CDR3 nucleotides: TGCGCCAGCAGCCAAGAACGCTGGTTTACTAACTATGGCTACACCTTC.

The V and J genes are TRBV13 and TRBJ2-7, with D possibly TRBD1 on 8 matching bases. Germline V lookup: CDR1 PRHDT, CDR2 FYEKMQ (reference sequence). Trimming pared 3 bases from V and 3 bases from J, leaving 15 bases between. The CDR3 spans 15 residues. In DNA, the CDR3 is TGTGCCAGCAGCTTGACAGGGGACTACGTCTACGAGCAGTACTTC. This codes for CASSLTGDYVYEQYF.

This clone was counted a few times. The chain carries TRBV25-1 and TRBJ1-1; D unclear. V gave up 3 bases and J gave up 1 base, with 9 bases separating them. The CDR3 is 14 amino acids. Germline lookup yields CDR1 MGHDK and CDR2 SYGVNS. CDR3 in DNA: TGTGCCAGCAGTGACCGCAAGGGGAACACTGAAGCTTTCTTT. Protein sequence: CASSDRKGNTEAFF.

The chain is built from TRBV5-1 and TRBJ2-7, with 8 bases lining up with TRBD1. The CDR3 spans 14 residues. The V segment lost 2 bases and the J segment 5 bases; nucleotides outside the gene matches: 6. Germline CDR1 is SGHRS and CDR2 is YFSETQ. The CDR3 DNA reads as TGCGCCAGCAGCTTAGGCCAGGGGGCCCACGAGCAGTACTTC. It specifies CASSLGQGAHEQYF.

This rearrangement joins TRBV7-8 to TRBJ1-1; TRBD1 might be the D (5 bases). Germline CDR1 is SGHVS and CDR2 is FQNEAQ. V was cut by 4 bases and J by 1 base, with 7 bases left in between. CDR3 size: 13 residues. The CDR3 DNA reads TGTGCCAGCAGCTCCACAGGGAACACTGAAGCTTTCTTT. This translates into CASSSTGNTEAFF.

The chain employs TRBV9 and TRBJ2-1; possibly TRBD1 for D (6 bases). CDR1 is SGDLS and CDR2 is YYNGEE in the germline V gene. CDR3 length equals 13 residues. Trimming removed 4 bases from V and 9 bases from J, with 14 bases in between. The CDR3 DNA reads TGTGCCAGCAGCCCTGGGACAATTGTTGAGCAGTTCTTC. Protein sequence: CASSPGTIVEQFF.

This clone was seen a handful of times. This chain links TRBV19 with TRBJ2-1, with D perhaps matching TRBD2 (6 bases). This CDR3 contains 15 residues. Germline V gene lookup returns CDR1 LNHDA and CDR2 SQIVND (reference sequence). Trimming stripped 6 bases from V and 0 bases from J, with 12 bases between. CDR3 in DNA: TGTGCCAGTAGGGTTGGAGGGCCCTCCTACAATGAGCAGTTCTTC. Its translation is CASRVGGPSYNEQFF.

The chain is built from TRBV11-2 and TRBJ2-7, with 7 nucleotides matching TRBD1. CDR1 is SGHAT, CDR2 FQNNGV, per germline. Germline trimming cut 6 bases from V and 2 bases from J; bases unmatched to any gene: 10. This CDR3 comprises 15 residues. The CDR3 here is CASRLKSQGAYEQYF. CDR3 sequence (DNA): TGTGCCAGCAGACTAAAGAGTCAGGGGGCCTACGAGCAGTACTTC.

The rearrangement joins TRBV18 to TRBJ2-1; 12 bases match TRBD2. This CDR3 is built from 19 residues. CDR1 and CDR2 from the germline V gene are KGHSH and LQKENI. Germline trimming cut 4 bases from V and 3 bases from J; bases unmatched to any gene: 13. The DNA for the CDR3 is TGTGCCAGCTCACGACTAGCGGGGGTCGCACTCATTTACTACAATGAGCAGTTCTTC. The encoded protein is CASSRLAGVALIYYNEQFF.

The table lists this clone with a few counts. The chain employs TRBV6-5 and TRBJ1-6, with D uncertain. Trimming pared 0 bases from V and 14 bases from J, leaving 11 bases between. CDR3 size: 13 residues. Per the germline V gene, CDR1 is MNHEY and CDR2 is SVGAGI. The CDR3 is CASSYSRPVTLHF. The CDR3 nucleotides read TGTGCCAGCAGTTACTCGAGACCCGTCACCCTCCACTTT.

The J gene is TRBJ2-6, the V gene TRBV11-2; 7 nucleotides match TRBD2. The CDR3 has 16 amino acids. CDR1 is SGHAT and CDR2 is FQNNGV in the germline V gene. Unmatched junction bases numbered 7, after V lost 4 bases and J lost 4 bases. The CDR3 region has the DNA TGTGCCAGCAGCTCGGGGGGTGGAGCAGGGGCCAACGTCCTGACTTTC. It translates to CASSSGGGAGANVLTF.

The CDR3 region is CASSEREGSQYGYTF. In nucleotides, the CDR3 is TGTGCCAGCAGTGAGAGGGAAGGGTCTCAATATGGCTACACCTTC. The V call is TRBV6-1, the J call TRBJ1-2; D gene uncertain. V lost 3 bases, J lost 5 bases, and 16 bases lay in between. This CDR3 has 15 amino acids. Germline loops: CDR1 MNHNS, CDR2 SASEGT.

The chain combines TRBV7-2 with TRBJ2-3; D is possibly TRBD2 (6 bases). The CDR3 has 13 amino acids. Germline CDR1 SGHTA, CDR2 FQGNSA. Trimming took 5 bases from V and 7 from J, leaving 13 bases between them. CDR3: CASSPPGVNTQYF. The DNA for the CDR3 is TGTGCCAGCAGCCCACCGGGGGTAAATACGCAGTATTTT.

The chain links TRBV19 to TRBJ1-5; the D gene is possibly TRBD1 (5 bases). V lost 4 bases and J lost 5, with 15 bases in between. This CDR3 is 15 amino acids long. CDR1 and CDR2 (germline): LNHDA, SQIVND (reference sequence). The CDR3 is CASSTRVGGHQPQHF. CDR3 bases: TGTGCCAGTAGTACCAGGGTGGGAGGACATCAGCCCCAGCATTTT.

V usage is TRBV18 and J usage is TRBJ1-6; D gene unclear. V was cut by 2 bases and J by 6 bases, with 14 bases left in between. CDR1 KGHSH and CDR2 LQKENI come from the germline V gene. The CDR3 sequence is 16 residues long. This CDR3 is CASSPERGNGNSPLHF. CDR3 nucleotides: TGTGCCAGCTCACCAGAGAGAGGGAATGGTAATTCACCCCTCCACTTT.

This clone has more than one count but fewer than ten. The chain links TRBV2 to TRBJ1-5, with D unclear. Germline values: CDR1 SNHLY, CDR2 FYNNEI. The CDR3 length is 14 residues. The V gene lost 0 bases and the J gene lost 3 bases, with 6 bases spanning the gap. The CDR3 nucleotides read TGTGCCAGCAGTGAAGCGCCCAACAATCAGCCCCAGCATTTT. Its translation is CASSEAPNNQPQHF.

The chain carries TRBV7-2 and TRBJ1-4, with D unresolved. The ends were cut back, 1 base at V and 0 bases at J, with 12 bases in the middle. The CDR3 is 17 amino acids. Germline V lookup: CDR1 SGHTA, CDR2 FQGNSA. CDR3: CASSLGRLLATNEKLFF. The CDR3 DNA is TGTGCCAGCAGCTTAGGACGGCTCCTGGCAACTAATGAAAAACTGTTTTTT.

The chain carries TRBV4-2 and TRBJ2-2; TRBD2 agrees at 11 bases. CDR3 length equals 16 residues. Trimming at V came to 3 bases and at J to 5 bases, leaving 5 bases not matched to a gene. CDR1 LGHNA and CDR2 YNFKEQ come from the germline V gene. CDR3 nucleotides: TGTGCCAGCAGCCAGGAACTAGCGGGAGTTACCGGGGAGCTGTTTTTT. Translating it yields CASSQELAGVTGELFF.

The sample holds a few counts of this clone. The chain is built from TRBV10-1 and TRBJ2-5; 8 bases agree with TRBD2. The junction had 8 bases not matched to a gene; V was cut back by 4 bases and J by 1 base. This CDR3 is 16 amino acids long. CDR1 is WNHNN, CDR2 SYGVQD, per germline (reference sequence). The DNA for the CDR3 is TGCGCCAGCAGTGGAGAGAGCGGGGGCGGCCAAGAGACCCAGTACTTC. Its protein product is CASSGESGGGQETQYF.

A single count supports this clone. The rearrangement links TRBV6-1 to TRBJ1-5; no reliable D call. Trimming removed 7 bases at V and 2 bases at J, with 15 bases between. This CDR3 is 15 amino acids long. Per germline, CDR1 MNHNS and CDR2 SASEGT. The CDR3 reads CASNPGRTGNQPQHF. The CDR3 DNA reads as TGTGCCAGCAACCCCGGACGGACGGGCAATCAGCCCCAGCATTTT.

This clone was seen more than once but under ten times. The genes are TRBV30 and TRBJ2-5; possibly TRBD1 for D (6 bases). Germline V gene sequence: CDR1 GTSNPN, CDR2 SVGIG (reference sequence). The CDR3 spans 12 residues. V was clipped by 5 bases and J by 4 bases, with 11 bases between them. CDR3 residues: CAWAQGGETQYF. In DNA form, the CDR3 reads TGTGCCTGGGCACAGGGCGGAGAGACCCAGTACTTC.

The J gene is TRBJ2-1, the V gene TRBV7-2; TRBD2 matches 11 bases. Germline CDR1 is SGHTA and CDR2 is FQGNSA. There are 16 residues in the CDR3. The trim removed 0 bases at V and 6 bases at J, leaving 4 bases unmatched. CDR3 in DNA: TGTGCCAGCAGCTTAGCCCTAGCGGGGGGACGCAATGAGCAGTTCTTC. This encodes CASSLALAGGRNEQFF.

This clone came up once. This chain links TRBV18 with TRBJ2-5; 11 nucleotides align to TRBD2. The germline gives CDR1 KGHSH, CDR2 LQKENI. V was clipped by 6 bases and J by 5 bases; unmatched bases: 8. The length of the CDR3 is 15 residues. The CDR3 reads CASSPLAGGPETQYF. The DNA for the CDR3 is TGTGCCAGCTCGCCCCTAGCGGGAGGTCCGGAGACCCAGTACTTC.

This clone was found a few times. The V call is TRBV4-1, the J call TRBJ1-2, with 9 positions matching TRBD1. The junction had 5 bases not matched to a gene; V was cut back by 3 bases and J by 6 bases. Germline V CDR1 and CDR2: MGHRA, YSYEKL. The CDR3 contains 14 residues. CDR3 bases: TGCGCCAGCAGCCATGCCGGGACAGGGAATGGCTACACCTTC. Protein sequence: CASSHAGTGNGYTF.

This clone was observed a single time. V usage is TRBV27 and J usage is TRBJ2-4; a weak D match, TRBD1 (5 bases). V was shortened by 6 bases and J by 5 bases, with 11 bases between the two germline ends. From germline, CDR1 is MNHEY and CDR2 SMNVEV (reference sequence). The CDR3 is 13 amino acids. CDR3 DNA: TGTGCCAGCAGACGAACCAGGGAAAACATTCAGTACTTC. It specifies CASRRTRENIQYF.

The chain uses TRBV11-3 and TRBJ2-5; perhaps TRBD1 as D (6 bases). This CDR3 has 15 amino acids. CDR1 is SGHNT and CDR2 is YENEEA in the germline V gene. V was shortened by 1 base and J by 4 bases, with 13 bases between the two germline ends. The CDR3 spells CASSLGGGRRETQYF. As DNA, the CDR3 is TGTGCCAGCAGCTTAGGAGGGGGAAGAAGAGAGACCCAGTACTTC.

The chain has TRBV6-5 and TRBJ2-1, with a possible D match to TRBD2 (5 bases). The CDR3 runs to 15 residues. Trimming cost V 4 bases and J 4 bases, with 14 bases left between them. The germline V gene has CDR1 MNHEY and CDR2 SVGAGI. The CDR3 nucleotides read TGTGCCAGCAGTTCCGAGGGCAGAATGTACAATGAGCAGTTCTTC. Translation gives CASSSEGRMYNEQFF.

V and J are TRBV11-2 and TRBJ2-7; D is uncertain. The CDR3 covers 13 residues. V lost 1 base and J 7 bases, leaving 11 bases between the germline ends. CDR1 is SGHAT and CDR2 is FQNNGV in the germline V gene. The CDR3 nucleotides read TGTGCCAGCAGCTTAGTGAATGGTGGAGAGCAGTACTTC. Translated, it gives CASSLVNGGEQYF. The variable domain in full, completed from reference TRBV11-2 and TRBJ2-7, reads EAGVAQSPRYKIIEKRQSVAFWCNPISGHATLYWYQQILGQGPKLLIQFQNNGVVDDSQLPKDRFSAERLKGVDSTLKIQPAKLEDSAVYLCASSLVNGGEQYFGPGTRLTVT.

J is TRBJ1-3 and V is TRBV19; the D gene is possibly TRBD1 (6 bases). The germline CDR1 and CDR2 sequences are LNHDA and SQIVND (reference sequence). The CDR3 totals 16 residues. Trimming cost V 3 bases and J 0 bases, with 12 bases left between them. In nucleotides, the CDR3 is TGTGCCAGTAGTATCCCAAACAGGGTCTCTGGAAACACCATATATTTT. Its translation: CASSIPNRVSGNTIYF.

J is TRBJ2-1 and V is TRBV18; 8 positions agree with TRBD1. The germline gives CDR1 KGHSH, CDR2 LQKENI. The CDR3 extends over 15 amino acids. V shed 3 bases, J shed 5 bases, and the junction held 6 bases outside the gene matches. CDR3: CASSPDRGGNNEQFF. In DNA form, the CDR3 reads TGTGCCAGCTCACCTGACAGGGGAGGAAACAATGAGCAGTTCTTC.